The 4 T cell receptor beta chains reported below all come from one sample, sequenced in a study of beta chain features in type 1 diabetes. Sequenced material consisted of expressed TCRB transcripts (all of the isolated RNA was reverse transcribed). Libraries were prepared by immunoSEQ multiplex PCR; TCRdb keeps only in-frame clonotypes and omits some of them. The sample carries fewer than 900,000 clones, about 17% recorded once. The sequenced material came from naive CD4+ T cells from blood. These receptors all stem from a woman aged 18-29 years in good health.

The chain combines TRBV7-9 with TRBJ2-1; tentative D call: TRBD2 (5 bases). The germline V and J ends were trimmed by 4 bases and 2 bases, with 15 bases remaining between them. CDR1 and CDR2 from the germline V gene are SEHNR and FQNEAQ (reference sequence). The CDR3 spans 16 residues. The CDR3 DNA reads as TGTGCCAGCAGCTCACTCGGCGGAGGAGCCTACAATGAGCAGTTCTTC. This codes for CASSSLGGGAYNEQFF. Supplemented by reference TRBV7-9 and TRBJ2-1, the full variable domain reads DTGVSQNPRHKITKRGQNVTFRCDPISEHNRLYWYRQTLGQGPEFLTYFQNEAQLEKSRLLSDRFSAERPKGSFSTLEIQRTEQGDSAMYLCASSSLGGGAYNEQFFGPGTRLTVL.

This clone was seen a few times. The chain combines TRBV19 with TRBJ2-5; D remains unclear. Germline V gene sequence: CDR1 LNHDA, CDR2 SQIVND (reference sequence). This CDR3 comprises 13 residues. V shed 5 bases and J shed 5 bases, with 12 bases lying between them. The CDR3: CASSFTLTETQYF. The CDR3 DNA reads as TGTGCCAGTAGTTTCACACTAACGGAGACCCAGTACTTC.

This chain links TRBV13 with TRBJ2-5; a weak D match, TRBD1 (5 bases). Judging by the DNA end, TRBJ2-7 fits better; the J call may be wrong. CDR3 length: 15 amino acids. In germline, CDR1 is PRHDT, CDR2 FYEKMQ (reference sequence). The CDR3 here is CASSFRVTASYEQYF. CDR3 DNA: TGTGCCAGCAGCTTCAGGGTTACAGCCTCCTACGAGCAGTACTTC.

This clone was recorded a few times. The chain combines TRBV9 with TRBJ2-1; 9 positions match TRBD1. Germline CDR1 and CDR2: SGDLS and YYNGEE. The CDR3 is 14 residues long. Trimming at V came to 2 bases and at J to 13 bases, leaving 10 bases not matched to a gene. The DNA of the CDR3 is TGTGCCAGCAGCGTCCGGACAGGGGCTGAGGAACAGTTCTTC. Its translation: CASSVRTGAEEQFF.